The rows below give T cell receptor beta chains drawn from one sample of a study of blood T cell repertoires in COVID-19. The assay was immunoSEQ multiplex PCR, and TCRdb's table has in-frame clones only and misses some. The sample lists approximately 140,000 clones, about four fifths seen once, with less than 9% in the top ten. Sequenced input: peripheral blood. These receptors were taken from a man aged 25 to 40 with COVID-19, enrolled during active disease. The CDR3 runs from the conserved cysteine through the conserved F or W. The D gene is left open where the match is weak. Expanded clones get a size class; other rows say once, few or many, or leave the size out.

size	D	V	J	DNA	CDR3
-	TRBD2	TRBV3-1/TRBV3-2	TRBJ2-1	TGTGCCAGCAGCCAAGAGGGACTAGCGGATGAGCAGTTCTTC	CASSQEGLADEQFF
once	-	TRBV9	TRBJ1-2	TGTGCCAGCAGCGTAGGCGGGAACCATGACTACACCTTC	CASSVGGNHDYTF
-	TRBD2	TRBV27	TRBJ2-4	TGTGCCAGCAGTCCCTGGACTAGCGGGAGTCGAAAAAACATTCAGTACTTC	CASSPWTSGSRKNIQYF
-	TRBD1	TRBV5-1	TRBJ1-4	TGCGCCAGCAGCCCCCGCCCGACAGGGGGGAATGAAAAACTGTTTTTT	CASSPRPTGGNEKLFF
-	TRBD1	TRBV6-5	TRBJ2-6	TGTGCCAGCAGGGACACAGGGGCGGGGGCCAACGTCCTGACTTTC	CASRDTGAGANVLTF
few	TRBD1	TRBV11-2	TRBJ2-6	TGTGCCAGCAGCGCGAGCCTGGACAGGGACTTTGCTGGGGCCAACGTCCTGACTTTC	CASSASLDRDFAGANVLTF
-	-	TRBV4-3	TRBJ2-5	TGCGCCAGCAGCCAAGATTGGGCAGGGTTAGAGACCCAGTACTTC	CASSQDWAGLETQYF
few	TRBD1	TRBV3-1/TRBV3-2	TRBJ1-2	TGTGCCAGCAGCCCACGGACAGGCGGCTATGGCTACACCTTC	CASSPRTGGYGYTF
-	-	TRBV6-5	TRBJ1-6	TGTGCCAGCAGTTACTCGAGCCAGGATAATTCACCCCTCCACTTT	CASSYSSQDNSPLHF
-	-	TRBV10-1	TRBJ1-1	TGCGCCAGCAGTGAGTCCCCAGGATCCATTGAAGCTTTCTTT	CASSESPGSIEAFF
-	TRBD1	TRBV7-2	TRBJ1-2	TGTGCCAGCAGCTTACTCGGGGACAGCCCAAACTATGGCTACACCTTC	CASSLLGDSPNYGYTF
-	TRBD2	TRBV25-1	TRBJ2-1	TGTGCCAGCAGTGAACCGGCTAGCGGGCCCAACAATGAGCAGTTCTTC	CASSEPASGPNNEQFF
few	-	TRBV6-6	TRBJ1-2	TGTGCCAGCAGTAAAACAGGTGATGGCTACACCTTC	CASSKTGDGYTF
-	TRBD1	TRBV19	TRBJ2-3	TGTGCCAGTAATGACCAGGGACAGACCGGCACAGATACGCAGTATTTT	CASNDQGQTGTDTQYF
-	TRBD1	TRBV5-4	TRBJ2-7	TGTGCCAGCAGCTTGCGGGGACAGGAGGCTAACGAGCAGTACTTC	CASSLRGQEANEQYF
-	-	TRBV28	TRBJ1-2	TGTGCCAGCAGAGTCACTCCCTATGGCTACACCTTC	CASRVTPYGYTF
-	-	TRBV5-4	TRBJ1-6	TGTGCCAGCACTCGTTTAGGAGCCCGGGAAAGATCACCCCTCCACTTT	CASTRLGARERSPLHF
-	-	TRBV28	TRBJ2-1	TGTGCCAGCAGTTTACCCCGGTTGTCTGAGCAGTTCTTC	CASSLPRLSEQFF
-	TRBD2	TRBV6-5	TRBJ2-1	TGTGCCAGCAGTTACTCGGGACTAGCGGGAGGCGAACAGTTCTTC	CASSYSGLAGGEQFF
-	-	TRBV28	TRBJ1-2	TGTGCCAGCAGTGGTAACACTGGCTACACCTTC	CASSGNTGYTF
-	TRBD2	TRBV10-2	TRBJ2-1	TGCGCCAGCAGTGAGGTACTAGCGGGAGGGCCCCTGGGCAATGAGCAGTTCTTC	CASSEVLAGGPLGNEQFF
once	-	TRBV6-6	TRBJ2-1	TGTGCCAGCTCGAGTGCCAGGGCTCTGGGGAATGAGCAGTTCTTC	CASSSARALGNEQFF
few	-	TRBV28	TRBJ1-3	TGTGCCAGCAGTCATCCGACAGGTCGAGGAAACACCATATATTTT	CASSHPTGRGNTIYF
few	-	TRBV28	TRBJ1-6	TGTGCCAGCAGTAGCACGGTCGGGCTCCACTTT	CASSSTVGLHF
-	TRBD2	TRBV6-2/TRBV6-3	TRBJ2-7	TGTGCCAGCGGGTACTCGGGAGGGCCCTACGAGCAGTACTTC	CASGYSGGPYEQYF
-	-	TRBV7-2	TRBJ2-7	TGTGCCAGCAGCTTAGACGGAACCGGGAATGGCTACGAGCAGTACTTC	CASSLDGTGNGYEQYF
-	TRBD2	TRBV12-5	TRBJ2-5	TGTGCTAGTGGCTCGGGGACTAGCGGGAGATTTGAGACCCAGTACTTC	CASGSGTSGRFETQYF
-	-	TRBV9	TRBJ2-2	TGTGCCAGCAGCCCCGTTCAGACCGGGGAGCTGTTTTTT	CASSPVQTGELFF
-	TRBD1	TRBV28	TRBJ2-1	TGTGCCAGCAGTTTGGCCGGGACAGGGGGGAACAATGAGCAGTTCTTC	CASSLAGTGGNNEQFF
many	-	TRBV5-1	TRBJ1-2	TGCGCCAGCAGCTTCTCCCGTCGGGGAGTAGATAACTATGGCTACACCTTC	CASSFSRRGVDNYGYTF
-	TRBD2	TRBV24-1	TRBJ2-5	TGTGCCACCAGTGACCCGACTAGCGGGAGGCCGGAGACCCAGTACTTC	CATSDPTSGRPETQYF
-	TRBD1	TRBV7-8	TRBJ2-3	TGTGCCAGCAGCAGAGACAGGGCTCGCACAGATACGCAGTATTTT	CASSRDRARTDTQYF
-	TRBD1	TRBV27	TRBJ1-2	TGTGCCAGCAGTTCCCAGACAGGGAGCTATGGCTACACCTTC	CASSSQTGSYGYTF
-	TRBD1	TRBV11-2	TRBJ2-2	TGTGCCAGCAGCAAACCGACAGGGTCGGCCGGGGAGCTGTTTTTT	CASSKPTGSAGELFF
-	-	TRBV4-3	TRBJ2-1	TGCGCCAGCAGCCCCCAAGGGGATGAGCAGTTCTTC	CASSPQGDEQFF
-	-	TRBV7-9	TRBJ1-1	TGTGCCAGCAGCCCCCTGAGGACTGAAGCTTTCTTT	CASSPLRTEAFF
-	-	TRBV20-1	TRBJ2-7	TGCAGTGCTAGAGATCACTACGAGCAGTACTTC	CSARDHYEQYF
-	-	TRBV7-2	TRBJ2-1	TGTGCCAGCAGCTTAGGGCTAGCAGGTGAGCAGTTCTTC	CASSLGLAGEQFF
once	TRBD1	TRBV12-5	TRBJ2-4	TGTGCTAGTGGTTCCCGGGACAGGGGAGGCCAAGGGGCCAAAAACATTCAGTACTTC	CASGSRDRGGQGAKNIQYF
once	TRBD2	TRBV10-2	TRBJ2-1	TGCGCCAGCAGCGGGGGGTTTGCGGGGAGCATCTACAATGAGCAGTTCTTC	CASSGGFAGSIYNEQFF
-	-	TRBV7-2	TRBJ2-3	TGTGCCAGCAAGGGGCTGGGTGGGAATACGCAGTATTTT	CASKGLGGNTQYF
-	TRBD1	TRBV6-1	TRBJ1-5	TGTGCCAGCAGTGACCTGACAGGGGTGCAGCCCCAGCATTTT	CASSDLTGVQPQHF
-	-	TRBV7-9	TRBJ1-4	TGTGCCAGCAGCTTAGTAGAAAAACTGTTTTTT	CASSLVEKLFF
once	-	TRBV28	TRBJ1-2	TGTGCCAGCAGTTCCTATTCTTATGGCTACACCTTC	CASSSYSYGYTF
-	TRBD1	TRBV28	TRBJ2-3	TGTGCCAGCAGTTCCCCCGGGACAGGGGGATGGGATACGCAGTATTTT	CASSSPGTGGWDTQYF
-	-	TRBV29-1	TRBJ2-7	TGCAGCGTTGAAGTATCGGACAAGTATACCTACGAGCAGTACTTC	CSVEVSDKYTYEQYF
-	-	TRBV6-6	TRBJ2-7	TGTGCCAGCAGTTATCCCGGGCAGGGCAGTTTAGAGCAGTACTTC	CASSYPGQGSLEQYF
-	TRBD2	TRBV19	TRBJ2-7	TGTGCCAGTAGTAGAAGTAGCGGGAGGGGGTACGAGCAGTACTTC	CASSRSSGRGYEQYF
-	TRBD2	TRBV14	TRBJ2-2	TGTGCCAGCAGCCGGTCCGGGACTAGCGGGACCTGGGTGACCGGGGAGCTGTTTTTT	CASSRSGTSGTWVTGELFF
-	TRBD1	TRBV6-5	TRBJ2-7	TGTGCCAGCAGTTACTCGACAGGGCCCCACGAGCAGTACTTC	CASSYSTGPHEQYF
few	TRBD2	TRBV27	TRBJ2-5	TGTGCCAGCAGTTTGCGGGGGGGGGAAGAGACCCAGTACTTC	CASSLRGGEETQYF